These T cell receptor beta chains were read from a single sample in a study of blood T cells in healthy people across ages. TCRdb reprocessed the 5' RACE reads with MiXCR, giving one entry per CDR3 protein. The data show 1.5 million to 1.9 million distinct CDR3 sequences, with 35% to 45% seen just once and under 5% held by the top ten. Sequenced: blood. The receptors were sampled from a woman between 18 and 30 years old in good health. The CDR3 runs from the conserved cysteine through the conserved F or W. The order of the fields is CDR3 protein, CDR3 DNA, V gene, clone size, J gene, D gene. D genes are given only for firm matches. Not every row has a clone size; where given, it reads once, few, many or a size class.

CDR3: CASSLHGQGNEQYF
DNA: TGTGCCAGCAGTTTGCATGGACAAGGCAATGAGCAGTACTTC
V: TRBV6-2/TRBV6-3
size: few
J: TRBJ2-7
D: .

CDR3: CASSHGPSSNYGYTF
DNA: TGTGCCAGCAGTCACGGGCCCTCCTCTAACTATGGCTACACCTTC
V: TRBV6-5
size: .
J: TRBJ1-2
D: .

CDR3: CSATGQGLYGYTF
DNA: TGCAGTGCCACGGGACAGGGTCTCTATGGCTACACCTTC
V: TRBV20-1
size: .
J: TRBJ1-2
D: TRBD1

CDR3: CSATGIYYEQYF
DNA: TGCAGCGCGACAGGGATATACTACGAGCAGTACTTC
V: TRBV29-1
size: few
J: TRBJ2-7
D: TRBD1

CDR3: CASSPFRSYNSPLHF
DNA: TGTGCCAGCAGCCCCTTCCGCTCCTATAATTCACCCCTCCACTTT
V: TRBV12-3/TRBV12-4
size: .
J: TRBJ1-6
D: .

CDR3: CASSPSGRTSSSHEQYF
DNA: TGCGCCAGCAGTCCTTCAGGACGGACTAGCTCCTCTCACGAGCAGTACTTC
V: TRBV5-1
size: .
J: TRBJ2-7
D: TRBD2

CDR3: CSVVRTGALYGYTF
DNA: TGCAGCGTTGTCCGGACAGGGGCTCTCTATGGCTACACCTTC
V: TRBV29-1
size: .
J: TRBJ1-2
D: TRBD1

CDR3: CASSQGQHYGYTF
DNA: TGTGCCAGCAGCCAGGGACAGCACTATGGCTACACCTTC
V: TRBV12-3/TRBV12-4
size: few
J: TRBJ1-2
D: TRBD1

CDR3: CASRITGGNHNEQYF
DNA: TGTGCCAGCAGGATCACGGGAGGAAACCACAATGAGCAGTACTTC
V: TRBV6-2/TRBV6-3
size: .
J: TRBJ2-5
D: TRBD2

CDR3: CASSRDPLNEQFF
DNA: TGTGCCAGCAGCCGGGACCCGCTCAATGAGCAGTTCTTC
V: TRBV7-9
size: few
J: TRBJ2-1
D: .

CDR3: CASGPLEGAGIQYF
DNA: TGTGCCAGCGGACCTCTAGAAGGGGCTGGCATTCAGTACTTC
V: TRBV27
size: once
J: TRBJ2-4
D: .

CDR3: CATSRAGLRRGCGYTF
DNA: TGTGCCACCAGCAGAGCGGGACTCCGAAGGGGCTGTGGCTACACCTTC
V: TRBV15
size: .
J: TRBJ1-2
D: .

CDR3: CASTPDGANYGYTF
DNA: TGTGCCAGCACCCCGGACGGTGCTAACTATGGCTACACCTTC
V: TRBV12-3/TRBV12-4
size: .
J: TRBJ1-2
D: .

CDR3: CASSSPGTGRNTEAFF
DNA: TGTGCCAGCAGCTCTCCTGGAACAGGGAGGAACACTGAAGCTTTCTTT
V: TRBV7-9
size: few
J: TRBJ1-1
D: .

CDR3: CSASERGDGTEAFF
DNA: TGCAGTGCTAGTGAAAGGGGGGATGGCACTGAAGCTTTCTTT
V: TRBV20-1
size: few
J: TRBJ1-1
D: .

CDR3: CASGLAGGHGDTQYF
DNA: TGTGCCAGCGGACTAGCGGGAGGCCATGGAGATACGCAGTATTTT
V: TRBV12-3/TRBV12-4
size: few
J: TRBJ2-3
D: TRBD2

CDR3: CTLPLNEKLFF
DNA: TGCACCTTACCCCTTAATGAAAAACTGTTTTTT
V: TRBV20-1
size: few
J: TRBJ1-4
D: .

CDR3: CASSGEGDRVYMNTEAFF
DNA: TGTGCCAGCAGTGGGGAAGGTGACAGGGTCTACATGAACACTGAAGCTTTCTTT
V: TRBV6-1
size: .
J: TRBJ1-1
D: TRBD1

CDR3: CSVEQGGFEQFF
DNA: TGCAGCGTTGAACAGGGCGGGTTCGAGCAGTTCTTC
V: TRBV29-1
size: .
J: TRBJ2-1
D: .

CDR3: CASSPVASMVPYEQYF
DNA: TGTGCCAGCAGCCCAGTTGCAAGTATGGTACCCTACGAGCAGTACTTC
V: TRBV7-2
size: once
J: TRBJ2-7
D: .

CDR3: CASSFPTPPDTQYF
DNA: TGTGCCAGCAGTTTCCCGACGCCCCCAGATACGCAGTATTTT
V: TRBV12-3/TRBV12-4
size: .
J: TRBJ2-3
D: .

CDR3: CASTRTGLPTEAFF
DNA: TGTGCCAGCACCCGGACAGGGCTGCCCACTGAAGCTTTCTTT
V: TRBV14
size: .
J: TRBJ1-1
D: TRBD1

CDR3: CASSLGLAGGVADTQYF
DNA: TGTGCCAGCAGTTTAGGCTTAGCGGGGGGGGTGGCAGATACGCAGTATTTT
V: TRBV12-3/TRBV12-4
size: once
J: TRBJ2-3
D: TRBD2

CDR3: CASRTGVGMRSPLHF
DNA: TGTGCCAGCAGGACAGGGGTTGGTATGCGCTCACCCCTCCACTTT
V: TRBV12-3/TRBV12-4
size: .
J: TRBJ1-6
D: TRBD1

CDR3: CASSLVGLHAYEQYF
DNA: TGTGCCAGCAGCTTAGTGGGGCTGCACGCCTACGAGCAGTACTTC
V: TRBV7-2
size: .
J: TRBJ2-7
D: .

CDR3: CSVGSRGGYTF
DNA: TGCAGCGTGGGTTCCAGGGGAGGCTACACCTTC
V: TRBV29-1
size: few
J: TRBJ1-2
D: .

CDR3: CASSVGGSGATEQYF
DNA: TGTGCCAGCTCGGTTGGCGGTAGCGGGGCCACAGAGCAGTACTTC
V: TRBV18
size: .
J: TRBJ2-7
D: TRBD2

CDR3: CAISVGTAGYEQYF
DNA: TGTGCCATCAGTGTTGGAACAGCCGGCTACGAGCAGTACTTC
V: TRBV10-3
size: few
J: TRBJ2-7
D: .

CDR3: CASSSTGLATYEQYF
DNA: TGTGCCAGCAGTTCAACGGGACTAGCGACCTACGAGCAGTACTTC
V: TRBV28
size: .
J: TRBJ2-7
D: TRBD2

CDR3: CASSQLRQGATQYF
DNA: TGTGCCAGCAGCCAACTCAGGCAGGGGGCAACGCAGTATTTT
V: TRBV12-3/TRBV12-4
size: few
J: TRBJ2-3
D: TRBD1

CDR3: CANAKRLAGVYNEQFF
DNA: TGTGCCAACGCGAAACGACTAGCGGGAGTCTACAATGAGCAGTTCTTC
V: TRBV6-2/TRBV6-3
size: .
J: TRBJ2-1
D: TRBD2

CDR3: CASSLVRAADSGANVLTF
DNA: TGTGCCAGCAGCTTAGTTAGGGCGGCGGACTCTGGGGCCAACGTCCTGACTTTC
V: TRBV11-1
size: .
J: TRBJ2-6
D: .

CDR3: CASSQTSLGAYEQYF
DNA: TGTGCCAGCAGTCAGACTAGCCTTGGAGCCTACGAGCAGTACTTC
V: TRBV28
size: .
J: TRBJ2-7
D: TRBD2

CDR3: CASNGQGTYNEQFF
DNA: TGCGCCAGCAACGGACAGGGGACCTACAATGAGCAGTTCTTC
V: TRBV5-1
size: .
J: TRBJ2-1
D: TRBD1

CDR3: CSAGDRALYEQYF
DNA: TGCAGCGCTGGGGACAGGGCATTATACGAGCAGTACTTC
V: TRBV29-1
size: .
J: TRBJ2-7
D: TRBD1

CDR3: CASSLLDRNTEAFF
DNA: TGTGCCAGCTCACTCCTGGACAGGAACACTGAAGCTTTCTTT
V: TRBV18
size: few
J: TRBJ1-1
D: .

CDR3: CASRRGGSNTGELFF
DNA: TGTGCCAGCAGACGCGGGGGGTCGAACACCGGGGAGCTGTTTTTT
V: TRBV6-2/TRBV6-3
size: .
J: TRBJ2-2
D: TRBD2

CDR3: CSVGPGQETQYF
DNA: TGCAGCGTGGGGCCAGGCCAAGAGACCCAGTACTTC
V: TRBV29-1
size: few
J: TRBJ2-5
D: .

CDR3: CSARSRDEKKPYF
DNA: TGCAGTGCTAGATCCCGGGACGAGAAAAAACCGTACTTC
V: TRBV20-1
size: .
J: TRBJ2-7
D: .

CDR3: CSATGQSSYNEQFF
DNA: TGCAGTGCGACGGGACAAAGCTCCTACAATGAGCAGTTCTTC
V: TRBV20-1
size: .
J: TRBJ2-1
D: .

CDR3: CASSIPVLTGELFF
DNA: TGTGCCAGTAGTATACCCGTACTGACCGGGGAGCTGTTTTTT
V: TRBV19
size: .
J: TRBJ2-2
D: .

CDR3: CASSSPGLYTDTQYF
DNA: TGTGCCAGCAGTTCCCCAGGACTGTACACAGATACGCAGTATTTT
V: TRBV28
size: .
J: TRBJ2-3
D: .

CDR3: CASSSPGIDVNERYF
DNA: TGTGCCAGCAGTTCCCCCGGGATCGACGTCAACGAGCGGTACTTC
V: TRBV27
size: .
J: TRBJ2-5
D: .

CDR3: CASSPGFGQETQYF
DNA: TGTGCCAGCAGCCCAGGGTTCGGGCAAGAGACCCAGTACTTC
V: TRBV7-2
size: .
J: TRBJ2-5
D: .

CDR3: CSARGLRGSYQPQHF
DNA: TGCAGTGCTAGAGGTTTACGGGGCAGCTATCAGCCCCAGCATTTT
V: TRBV20-1
size: few
J: TRBJ1-5
D: .

CDR3: CASRGDGSSYNEQFF
DNA: TGTGCCAGCAGAGGGGACGGGAGCTCCTACAATGAGCAGTTCTTC
V: TRBV6-6
size: .
J: TRBJ2-1
D: .

CDR3: CASSPAGNSGKKLFF
DNA: TGTGCCAGCAGCCCGGCTGGCAATTCTGGAAAAAAACTGTTTTTT
V: TRBV27
size: few
J: TRBJ1-4
D: .

CDR3: CASSKADYTTQYF
DNA: TGTGCCAGCAGTAAGGCTGATTACACGACCCAGTACTTC
V: TRBV28
size: .
J: TRBJ2-5
D: .

CDR3: CANSLLGTNQPQHF
DNA: TGTGCCAACAGCTTACTGGGAACTAATCAGCCCCAGCATTTT
V: TRBV7-9
size: once
J: TRBJ1-5
D: .

CDR3: CASSLTSGIQSYNEQFF
DNA: TGTGCCAGCAGCTTAACTAGCGGGATACAGTCCTACAATGAGCAGTTCTTC
V: TRBV7-2
size: .
J: TRBJ2-1
D: TRBD2

CDR3: CASGDSYTDTQYF
DNA: TGTGCCAGTGGGGACAGCTACACAGATACGCAGTATTTT
V: TRBV25-1
size: .
J: TRBJ2-3
D: TRBD1

CDR3: CASSLKGLAGRKADTQYF
DNA: TGTGCCAGCAGCCTAAAAGGACTAGCGGGGAGAAAGGCAGATACGCAGTATTTT
V: TRBV9
size: few
J: TRBJ2-3
D: TRBD2

CDR3: CSASINYEQYF
DNA: TGCAGTGCGTCGATTAACTACGAGCAGTACTTC
V: TRBV20-1
size: .
J: TRBJ2-7
D: .

CDR3: CASSQETGAGNYGYTF
DNA: TGCGCCAGCAGCCAAGAGACAGGGGCGGGTAACTATGGCTACACCTTC
V: TRBV5-1
size: .
J: TRBJ1-2
D: TRBD1

CDR3: CAIRGSSYNSPLHF
DNA: TGTGCCATAAGAGGGAGCTCCTATAATTCACCCCTCCACTTT
V: TRBV6-6
size: .
J: TRBJ1-6
D: .

CDR3: CSVESEGNTDTQYF
DNA: TGCAGCGTTGAAAGTGAGGGGAACACAGATACGCAGTATTTT
V: TRBV29-1
size: few
J: TRBJ2-3
D: .

CDR3: CATGIYGYTF
DNA: TGTGCCACAGGGATCTATGGCTACACCTTC
V: TRBV7-7
size: .
J: TRBJ1-2
D: .